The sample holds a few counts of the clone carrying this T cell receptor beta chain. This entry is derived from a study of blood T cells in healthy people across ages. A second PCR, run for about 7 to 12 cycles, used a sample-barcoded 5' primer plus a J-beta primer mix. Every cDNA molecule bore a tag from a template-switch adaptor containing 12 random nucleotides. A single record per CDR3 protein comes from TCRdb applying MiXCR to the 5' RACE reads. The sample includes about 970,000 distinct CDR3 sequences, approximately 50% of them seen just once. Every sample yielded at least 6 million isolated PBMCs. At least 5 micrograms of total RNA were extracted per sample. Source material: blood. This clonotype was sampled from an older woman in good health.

CDR3 region: CSVDLGHLYEQYF. The CDR3 DNA sequence: TGCAGCGTTGATCTGGGACACCTCTACGAGCAGTACTTC. J is TRBJ2-7 and V is TRBV29-1; a weak D match, TRBD1 (6 bases). Germline V gene sequence: CDR1 SQVTM, CDR2 ANQGSEA. The CDR3 extends over 13 amino acids. The V end was cut by 3 bases, the J end by 3 bases, with 12 bases between.